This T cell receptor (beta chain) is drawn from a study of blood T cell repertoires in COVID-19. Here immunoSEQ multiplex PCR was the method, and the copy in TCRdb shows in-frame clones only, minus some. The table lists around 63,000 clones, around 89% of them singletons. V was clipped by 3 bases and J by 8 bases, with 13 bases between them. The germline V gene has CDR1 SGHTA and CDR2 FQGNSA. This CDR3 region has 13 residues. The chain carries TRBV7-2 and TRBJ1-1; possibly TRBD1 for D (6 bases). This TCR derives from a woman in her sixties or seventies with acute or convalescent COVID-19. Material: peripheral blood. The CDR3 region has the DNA TGTGCCAGCAGCTTTACAGGGAGATTGGAAGCTTTCTTT. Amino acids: CASSFTGRLEAFF.